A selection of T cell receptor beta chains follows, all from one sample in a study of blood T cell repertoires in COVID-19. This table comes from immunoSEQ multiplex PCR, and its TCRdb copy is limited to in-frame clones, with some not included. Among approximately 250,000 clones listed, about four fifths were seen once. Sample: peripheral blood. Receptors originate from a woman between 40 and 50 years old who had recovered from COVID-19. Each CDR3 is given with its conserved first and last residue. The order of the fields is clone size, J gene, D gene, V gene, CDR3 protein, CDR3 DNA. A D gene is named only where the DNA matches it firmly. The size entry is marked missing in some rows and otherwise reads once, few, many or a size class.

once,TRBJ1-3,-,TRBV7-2,CASSFLGNTIYF,TGTGCCAGCAGCTTCTTAGGAAACACCATATATTTT
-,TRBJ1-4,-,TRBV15,CATSHPGVLNEKLFF,TGTGCCACCTCCCACCCGGGGGTCCTTAATGAAAAACTGTTTTTT
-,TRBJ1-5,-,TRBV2,CASSDEVNQPQHF,TGTGCCAGCAGTGACGAGGTCAATCAGCCCCAGCATTTT
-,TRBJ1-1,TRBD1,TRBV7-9,CASSIQGALDTEAFF,TGTGCCAGCAGTATACAGGGGGCGTTGGACACTGAAGCTTTCTTT
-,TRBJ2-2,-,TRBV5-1,CASSLTNTGELFF,TGCGCCAGCAGCTTGACAAACACCGGGGAGCTGTTTTTT
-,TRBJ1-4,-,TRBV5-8,CASSLRTHGEKLFF,TGTGCCAGCAGTCTCCGGACTCACGGGGAAAAACTGTTTTTT
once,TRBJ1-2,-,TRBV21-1,CASSNRRNGYTF,TGTGCCAGCAGCAATAGGAGGAATGGCTACACCTTC
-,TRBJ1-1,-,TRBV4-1,CASSQQGVNTEAFF,TGCGCCAGCAGCCAACAAGGGGTGAACACTGAAGCTTTCTTT
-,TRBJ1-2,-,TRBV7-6,CASSSGLGGHGYTF,TGTGCCAGCTCCAGCGGCCTGGGGGGGCATGGCTACACCTTC
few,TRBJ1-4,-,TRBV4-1,CASSQIGGVILAGKLFF,TGCGCCAGCAGCCAAATAGGCGGGGTCATATTAGCAGGAAAACTGTTTTTT
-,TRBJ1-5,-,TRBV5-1,CASSLQGSNQPQHF,TGCGCCAGCAGCTTGCAGGGAAGCAATCAGCCCCAGCATTTT
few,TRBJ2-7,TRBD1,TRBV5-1,CASTSVGGQGRYEQYF,TGCGCCAGCACCTCGGTTGGGGGACAGGGACGATACGAGCAGTACTTC
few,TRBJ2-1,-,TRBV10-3,CAISNAQGGEQFF,TGTGCCATCAGCAACGCCCAGGGTGGTGAGCAGTTCTTC
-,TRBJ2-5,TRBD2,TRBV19,CASSPPGLAWGTQYF,TGTGCCAGTAGTCCTCCGGGACTAGCCTGGGGGACCCAGTACTTC
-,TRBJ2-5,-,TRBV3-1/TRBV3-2,CASSQLWGPDQETQYF,TGTGCCAGCAGCCAACTGTGGGGGCCCGACCAAGAGACCCAGTACTTC
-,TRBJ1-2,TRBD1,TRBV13,CASSITGVHYGYTF,TGTGCCAGCAGCATCACAGGGGTCCACTATGGCTACACCTTC
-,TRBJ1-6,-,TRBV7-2,CASSSYNSPLHF,TGTGCCAGCAGCTCATATAATTCACCCCTCCACTTT
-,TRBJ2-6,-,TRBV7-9,CASSASGANVLTF,TGTGCCAGCAGCGCTAGTGGGGCCAACGTCCTGACTTTC
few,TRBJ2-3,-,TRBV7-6,CASSLYSSQGFTDTQYF,TGTGCCAGCAGCTTATACAGCTCTCAGGGATTCACAGATACGCAGTATTTT
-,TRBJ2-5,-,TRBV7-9,CASSPGFNTYQETQYF,TGTGCCAGCAGCCCCGGGTTCAATACGTACCAAGAGACCCAGTACTTC
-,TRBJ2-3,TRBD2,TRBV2,CASSAPLGLAGGPGGDTQYF,TGTGCCAGCAGTGCCCCCTTAGGGCTAGCGGGGGGGCCGGGAGGAGATACGCAGTATTTT
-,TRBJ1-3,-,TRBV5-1,CASSEGVRNTIYF,TGCGCCAGCAGTGAAGGGGTCCGAAACACCATATATTTT